The entry below gives a single T cell receptor (beta chain) sequence along with its context. The data were obtained in a study of blood T cell repertoires in COVID-19. Study-level background: COVID-19 samples, acute and convalescent, were from the United States, Italy and Spain. The analysed material was cDNA or gDNA that came from T cells, B-cell-depleted T cells, or PBMCs.

In the authors' workflow: Amplification of reference gene primers was used by the study to estimate nucleated cell counts. Only in-frame clones appear in the TCRdb table, and some are missing; sequencing was by immunoSEQ multiplex PCR. V, J and clone size derive from that table, while D and trimming were established from the DNA sequence. The sample holds about 190,000 clones, approximately 79% seen once. The CDR3 spans 15 residues. V lost 6 bases and J lost 1; bases outside the gene matches: 6. CDR1 is LNHDA, CDR2 SQIVND, per germline (reference sequence). The V gene is TRBV19, the J gene TRBJ1-1; 9 positions match TRBD1. Specimen: peripheral blood. The sequence derives from a woman between 45 and 65 years old with acute or convalescent COVID-19. The CDR3 is CASRPTGGTNTEAFF. The CDR3 DNA is TGTGCCAGTAGGCCAACAGGGGGCACGAACACTGAAGCTTTCTTT. The full variable domain, its missing parts supplied by reference TRBV19 and TRBJ1-1, is DGGITQSPKYLFRKEGQNVTLSCEQNLNHDAMYWYRQDPGQGLRLIYYSQIVNDFQKGDIAEGYSVSREKKESFPLTVTSAQKNPTAFYLCASRPTGGTNTEAFFGQGTRLTVV.